This T cell receptor beta chain was recorded in a study of tumor and adjacent non-tumor tissue in lung cancer. Three rounds of nested PCR, following a modified ARM-PCR protocol, produced the TCRbeta library. TCRdb reprocessed the multiplex PCR reads with MiXCR, giving one entry per CDR3 protein. The sample records over 40,000 distinct CDR3 sequences, roughly 60% being singletons. About this clonotype itself: What it binds is not known.

The CDR3 length is 16 residues. Germline V CDR1 and CDR2: SGHVS, FQNEAQ. The junction had 8 bases not matched to a gene; V was cut back by 2 bases and J by 5 bases. RNA was extracted from bulk tissue without any cell sorting. The normal lung tissue was taken more than 3 cm from the tumor edge. Notes on the study in general: In normal lung, the top 100 clones were significantly more dominant than in tumor. Significantly higher TCR diversity was found in tumor than normal lung.

The sample consisted of distant non-tumor lung tissue. The source of this sequence is a woman between 40 and 50 years old with non-small cell lung cancer. This rearrangement joins TRBV7-8 to TRBJ1-4; 7 nucleotides match TRBD1. The CDR3 here is CASSLTQGGSNEKLFF. CDR3 nucleotides: TGTGCCAGCAGCTTAACACAAGGGGGCTCCAATGAAAAACTGTTTTTT.